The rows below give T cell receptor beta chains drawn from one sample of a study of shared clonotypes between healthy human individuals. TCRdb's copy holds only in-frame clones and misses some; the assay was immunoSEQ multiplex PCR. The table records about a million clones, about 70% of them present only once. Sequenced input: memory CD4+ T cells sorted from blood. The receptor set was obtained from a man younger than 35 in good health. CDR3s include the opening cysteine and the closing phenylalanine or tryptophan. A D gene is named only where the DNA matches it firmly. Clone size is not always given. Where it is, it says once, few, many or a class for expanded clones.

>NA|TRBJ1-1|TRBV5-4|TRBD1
CASKWDRNTEAFF
TGTGCCAGCAAGTGGGACAGAAACACTGAAGCTTTCTTT
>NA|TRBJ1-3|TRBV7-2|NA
CASSLQGRSGNTIYF
TGTGCCAGCAGCTTACAAGGACGCTCTGGAAACACCATATATTTT
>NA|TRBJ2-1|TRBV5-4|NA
CASSRDGNTYNEQFF
TGTGCCAGCAGCCGCGATGGGAATACCTACAATGAGCAGTTCTTC
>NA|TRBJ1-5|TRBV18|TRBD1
CASSSGQANSNQPQHF
TGTGCCAGCTCAAGCGGACAGGCTAATAGCAATCAGCCCCAGCATTTT
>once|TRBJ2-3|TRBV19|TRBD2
CASSREGRTDTQYF
TGTGCCAGTAGTCGGGAGGGGAGAACAGATACGCAGTATTTT
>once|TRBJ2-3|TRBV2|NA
CASSPRDSTTDTQYF
TGTGCCAGCAGTCCACGGGACTCTACCACAGATACGCAGTATTTT
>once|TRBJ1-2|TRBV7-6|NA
CASSLYGTTSGYGYTF
TGTGCCAGCAGCTTATACGGGACCACATCAGGCTATGGCTACACCTTC
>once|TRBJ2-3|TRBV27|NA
CASSGRSDTQYF
TGTGCCAGCAGTGGGCGTTCAGATACGCAGTATTTT
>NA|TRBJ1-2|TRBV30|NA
CAWTASNYGYTF
TGTGCCTGGACGGCTTCTAACTATGGCTACACCTTC
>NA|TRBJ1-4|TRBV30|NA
CAWSVGSSGEKLFF
TGTGCCTGGAGTGTAGGGAGTAGCGGTGAAAAACTGTTTTTT
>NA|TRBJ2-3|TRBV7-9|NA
CASSLGGTDTQYF
TGTGCCAGCAGCTTAGGGGGGACAGATACGCAGTATTTT
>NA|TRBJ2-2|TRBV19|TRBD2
CASSTTLAGGPGELFF
TGTGCCAGTAGTACTACTCTAGCGGGAGGCCCCGGGGAGCTGTTTTTT
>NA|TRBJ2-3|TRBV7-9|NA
CASSYRLDPWGDTQYF
TGTGCCAGCAGCTACCGTTTGGACCCTTGGGGAGATACGCAGTATTTT
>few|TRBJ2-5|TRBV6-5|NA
CASSYSALQETQYF
TGTGCCAGCAGTTACTCGGCCTTACAGGAGACCCAGTACTTC
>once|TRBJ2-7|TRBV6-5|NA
CASSRFRGSSYEQYF
TGTGCCAGCAGTCGTTTTAGGGGCAGTTCCTACGAGCAGTACTTC
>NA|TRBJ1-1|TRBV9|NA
CASSDGRMNTEAFF
TGTGCCAGCAGCGATGGCAGGATGAACACTGAAGCTTTCTTT
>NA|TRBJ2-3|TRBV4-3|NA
CASSQVAASTDTQYF
TGCGCCAGCAGCCAGGTAGCGGCCAGCACAGATACGCAGTATTTT
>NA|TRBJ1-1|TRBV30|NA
CAWSSSRTAVKAFF
TGTGCCTGGAGCTCAAGCAGGACCGCCGTTAAAGCTTTCTTT
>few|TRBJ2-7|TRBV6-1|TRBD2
CASSAQHGTSGVAYEQYF
TGTGCCAGCAGTGCCCAGCACGGGACTAGCGGGGTTGCGTACGAGCAGTACTTC
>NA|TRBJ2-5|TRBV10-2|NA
CASNSGQLIQETQYF
TGCGCCAGCAACTCAGGACAGCTTATCCAAGAGACCCAGTACTTC
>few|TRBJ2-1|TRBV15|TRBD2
CATSRGALGTSLSRDEQFF
TGTGCCACCAGCAGAGGGGCCCTCGGGACTAGTCTTTCCCGGGATGAGCAGTTCTTC
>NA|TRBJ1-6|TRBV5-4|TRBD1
CASSLKGTANSPLHF
TGTGCCAGCAGCTTGAAGGGGACAGCGAATTCACCCCTCCACTTT
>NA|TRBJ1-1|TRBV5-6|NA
CASSAGTRNTEAFF
TGTGCCAGCAGCGCCGGGACAAGGAACACTGAAGCTTTCTTT
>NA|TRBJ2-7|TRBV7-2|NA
CASSFAGQSWSSYEQYF
TGTGCCAGCAGCTTTGCGGGACAGTCGTGGTCATCCTACGAGCAGTACTTC
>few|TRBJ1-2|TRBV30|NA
CAWSGLIAGVGYTF
TGTGCCTGGAGTGGCTTAATAGCCGGGGTTGGCTACACCTTC
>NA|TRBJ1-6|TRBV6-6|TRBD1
CASRKTDRGPSPLHF
TGTGCCAGCAGAAAAACCGACAGGGGGCCATCACCCCTCCACTTT
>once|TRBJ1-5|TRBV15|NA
CATGSHPAGGFNQPQHF
TGTGCCACCGGGTCTCATCCAGCGGGGGGGTTCAATCAGCCCCAGCATTTT
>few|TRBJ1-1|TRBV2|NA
CASSERVEAFF
TGTGCCAGCAGCGAACGGGTTGAAGCTTTCTTT
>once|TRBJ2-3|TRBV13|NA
CASSLGLGLPTDTQYF
TGTGCCAGCAGCTTAGGCCTTGGACTACCTACAGATACGCAGTATTTT
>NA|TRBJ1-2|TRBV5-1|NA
CASRSDNNYGYTF
TGCGCCAGCAGGTCTGACAACAACTATGGCTACACCTTC
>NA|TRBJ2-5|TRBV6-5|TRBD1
CASSSGQGASYF
TGTGCCAGCAGTTCCGGACAGGGGGCCTCCTACTTC
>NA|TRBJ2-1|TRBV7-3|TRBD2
CASSPRGGLWSEQFF
TGTGCCAGCAGCCCGCGGGGGGGCCTGTGGAGTGAGCAGTTCTTC
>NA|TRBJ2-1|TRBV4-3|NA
CASSQEGAYEQFF
TGCGCCAGCAGCCAAGAAGGAGCTTATGAGCAGTTCTTC
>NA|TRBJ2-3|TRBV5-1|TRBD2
CASSLGTSGSLNTDTQYF
TGCGCCAGCAGCTTAGGGACTAGCGGGAGCCTTAACACAGATACGCAGTATTTT
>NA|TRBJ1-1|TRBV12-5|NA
CASGLGRPSSDTEAFF
TGTGCTAGTGGTTTGGGACGCCCGTCTTCGGACACTGAAGCTTTCTTT